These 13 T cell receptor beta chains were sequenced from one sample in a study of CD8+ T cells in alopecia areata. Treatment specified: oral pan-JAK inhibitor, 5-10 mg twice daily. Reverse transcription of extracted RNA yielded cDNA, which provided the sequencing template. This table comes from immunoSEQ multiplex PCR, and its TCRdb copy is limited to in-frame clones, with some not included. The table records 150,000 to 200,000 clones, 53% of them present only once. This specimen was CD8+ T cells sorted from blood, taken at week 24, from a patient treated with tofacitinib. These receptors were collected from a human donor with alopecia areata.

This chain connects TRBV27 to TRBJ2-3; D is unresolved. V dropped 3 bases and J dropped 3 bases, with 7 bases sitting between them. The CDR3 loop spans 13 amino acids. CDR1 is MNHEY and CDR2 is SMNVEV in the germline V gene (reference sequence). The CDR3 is CASSLVWTDTQYF. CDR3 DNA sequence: TGTGCCAGCAGTTTGGTGTGGACAGATACGCAGTATTTT.

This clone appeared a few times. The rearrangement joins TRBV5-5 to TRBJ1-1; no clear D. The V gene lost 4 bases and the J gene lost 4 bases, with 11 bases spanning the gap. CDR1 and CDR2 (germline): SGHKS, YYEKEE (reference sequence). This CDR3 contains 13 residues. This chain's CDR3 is CASSIGVGTEAFF. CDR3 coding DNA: TGTGCCAGCAGCATTGGGGTTGGCACTGAAGCTTTCTTT.

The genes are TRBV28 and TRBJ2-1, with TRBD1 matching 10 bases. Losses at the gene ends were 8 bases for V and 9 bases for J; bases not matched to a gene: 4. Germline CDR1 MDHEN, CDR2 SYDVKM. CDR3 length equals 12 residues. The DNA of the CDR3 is TGTGCCAGCTCGACAGGGGGCGGTGAGCAGTTCTTC. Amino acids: CASSTGGGEQFF. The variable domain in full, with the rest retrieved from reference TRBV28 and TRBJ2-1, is DVKVTQSSRYLVKRTGEKVFLECVQDMDHENMFWYRQDPGLGLRLIYFSYDVKMKEKGDIPEGYSVSREKKERFSLILESASTNQTSMYLCASSTGGGEQFFGPGTRLTVL.

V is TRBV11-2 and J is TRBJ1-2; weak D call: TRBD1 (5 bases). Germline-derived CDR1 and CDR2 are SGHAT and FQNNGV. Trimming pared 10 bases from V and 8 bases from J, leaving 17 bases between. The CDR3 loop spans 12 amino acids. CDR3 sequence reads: CATQGSSGGYTF. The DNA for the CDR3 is TGTGCCACGCAGGGTTCTTCTGGCGGCTACACCTTC.

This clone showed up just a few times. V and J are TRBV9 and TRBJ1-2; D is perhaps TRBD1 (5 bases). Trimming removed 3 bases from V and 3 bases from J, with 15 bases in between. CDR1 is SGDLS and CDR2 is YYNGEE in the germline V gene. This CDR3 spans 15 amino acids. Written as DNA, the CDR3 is TGTGCCAGCAGCGCCCGGGACCGAACAGACTATGGCTACACCTTC. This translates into CASSARDRTDYGYTF. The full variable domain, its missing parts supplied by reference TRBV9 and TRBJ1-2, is DSGVTQTPKHLITATGQRVTLRCSPRSGDLSVYWYQQSLDQGLQFLIQYYNGEERAKGNILERFSAQQFPDLHSELNLSSLELGDSALYFCASSARDRTDYGYTFGSGTRLTVV.

The CDR3 protein is CAWTAQRTYGYTF. CDR3 nucleotides: TGTGCCTGGACTGCACAGAGGACATATGGCTACACCTTC. The chain couples TRBV30 to TRBJ1-2; perhaps TRBD1 as D (5 bases). Germline loops: CDR1 GTSNPN, CDR2 SVGIG (reference sequence). The CDR3 spans 13 residues. V shed 4 bases and J shed 5 bases, with 14 bases lying between them.

CDR3 in DNA: TGTGCCAGCAGCGCGAGGGGGCAAAGCACCGGGGAGCTGTTTTTT. Residues: CASSARGQSTGELFF. V usage is TRBV9 and J usage is TRBJ2-2; 7 bases line up with TRBD1. Germline loops: CDR1 SGDLS, CDR2 YYNGEE. This CDR3 comprises 15 residues. The trim removed 3 bases at V and 4 bases at J, leaving 6 bases unmatched.

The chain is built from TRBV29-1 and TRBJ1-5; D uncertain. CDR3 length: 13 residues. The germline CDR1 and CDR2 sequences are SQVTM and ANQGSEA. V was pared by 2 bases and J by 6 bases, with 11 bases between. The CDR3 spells CSVEKGFGQPQHF. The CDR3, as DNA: TGCAGCGTTGAAAAAGGGTTCGGTCAGCCCCAGCATTTT.

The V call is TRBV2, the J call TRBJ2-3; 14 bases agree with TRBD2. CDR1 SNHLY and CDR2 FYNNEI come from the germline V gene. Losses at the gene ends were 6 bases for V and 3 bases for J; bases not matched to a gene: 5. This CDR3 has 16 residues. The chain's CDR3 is CASRPTSGGGTDTQYF. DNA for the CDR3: TGTGCCAGCAGGCCGACTAGCGGGGGGGGAACAGATACGCAGTATTTT. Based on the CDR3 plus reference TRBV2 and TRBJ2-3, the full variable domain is EPEVTQTPSHQVTQMGQEVILRCVPISNHLYFYWYRQILGQKVEFLVSFYNNEISEKSEIFDDQFSVERPDGSNFTLKIRSTKLEDSAMYFCASRPTSGGGTDTQYFGPGTRLTVL.

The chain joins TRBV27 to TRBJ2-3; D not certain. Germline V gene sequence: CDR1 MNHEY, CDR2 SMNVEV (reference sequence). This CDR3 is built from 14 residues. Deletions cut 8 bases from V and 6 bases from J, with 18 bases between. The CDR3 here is CASRTSDQGDTQYF. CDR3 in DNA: TGTGCCAGCCGAACCAGCGACCAAGGGGATACGCAGTATTTT.

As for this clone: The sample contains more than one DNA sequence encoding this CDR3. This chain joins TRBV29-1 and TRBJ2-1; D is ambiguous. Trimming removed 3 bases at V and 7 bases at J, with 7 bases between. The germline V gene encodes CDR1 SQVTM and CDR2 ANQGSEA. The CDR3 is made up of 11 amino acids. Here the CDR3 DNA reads TGCAGCGTTGAGAATGGAAATGAGCAGTTCTTC. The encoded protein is CSVENGNEQFF.

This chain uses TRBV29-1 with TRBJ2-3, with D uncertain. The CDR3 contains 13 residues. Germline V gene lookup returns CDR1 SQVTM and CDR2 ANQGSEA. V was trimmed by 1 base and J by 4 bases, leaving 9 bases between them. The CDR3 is CSVEAGPADTQYF. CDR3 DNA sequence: TGCAGCGTTGAAGCAGGCCCCGCAGATACGCAGTATTTT.

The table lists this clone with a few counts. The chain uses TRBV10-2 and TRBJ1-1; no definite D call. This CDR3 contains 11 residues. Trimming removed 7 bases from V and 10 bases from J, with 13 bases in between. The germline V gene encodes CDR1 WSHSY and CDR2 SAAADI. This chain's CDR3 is CASMNSRRAFF. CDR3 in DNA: TGCGCCAGCATGAATAGCCGGAGAGCTTTCTTT.